The clone carrying this T cell receptor (beta chain) has a handful of counts. TCRdb reanalysed the 5' RACE reads using MiXCR and keeps one entry per CDR3 protein. The data hold around 490,000 distinct CDR3 sequences, with around 24% observed a single time. This sample is part of a study of identical twins. These records were also assigned to another study, of yellow fever vaccine responses in identical twins.

The source is a woman under 30 in good health. Input material: CD4+ T cells sorted from blood.

CDR3 nucleotide sequence: TGTGCCAGCACCAGAGAAGAGACCCAGTACTTC. Protein product: CASTREETQYF. The rearrangement links TRBV2 to TRBJ2-5; D is undetermined. CDR3 length: 11 residues. CDR1 is SNHLY and CDR2 is FYNNEI in the germline V gene. V lost 7 bases and J lost 3, with 6 bases in between.